These 24 T cell receptor beta chains were all obtained from the same sample, sequenced in a study of cytomegalovirus exposure and HLA in healthy donors. The PCR had 60 Vbeta and 13 Jbeta primers. Only in-frame clones appear in the TCRdb table, and some are missing; sequencing was by immunoSEQ multiplex PCR. The top ten hold 0.95% to 1.4% of the sample, which has approximately 180,000 clones, about 80% seen once. The sequencing input was PBMCs. The receptors here all came from a woman aged 40 to 49 in good health and CMV-seronegative.

The chain links TRBV2 to TRBJ1-5, with D possibly TRBD1 on 6 matching bases. Trimming removed 5 bases at V and 1 base at J, with 9 bases between. Germline-derived CDR1 and CDR2 are SNHLY and FYNNEI. The CDR3 is 14 residues long. The CDR3 nucleotides are TGTGCCAGCAGTATACAGGGAAGCAATCAGCCCCAGCATTTT. It codes for CASSIQGSNQPQHF.

The chain is built from TRBV5-8 and TRBJ1-5; 7 bases agree with TRBD1. V lost 4 bases and J lost 3; bases outside the gene matches: 7. The CDR3 extends over 15 amino acids. CDR1 and CDR2 from the germline V gene are SGHTS and YDEGEE. The DNA for the CDR3 is TGTGCCAGCAGCCCAGGGACAGAAGTCAATCAGCCCCAGCATTTT. Its translation: CASSPGTEVNQPQHF.

J is TRBJ1-2 and V is TRBV10-3; TRBD1 aligns across 9 bases. From germline, CDR1 is ENHRY and CDR2 SYGVKD. With V trimmed by 3 bases and J by 2 bases, 1 base remained unmatched. CDR3 size: 14 residues. Here the CDR3 reads CAISDGQGNYGYTF. The CDR3, as DNA: TGTGCCATCAGTGATGGACAGGGGAACTATGGCTACACCTTC.

J is TRBJ2-3 and V is TRBV7-2, with 13 positions matching TRBD2. This CDR3 is built from 14 residues. V trimming: 5 bases; J trimming: 7 bases; junction bases outside the gene matches: 3. CDR1 is SGHTA and CDR2 is FQGNSA in the germline V gene. The CDR3 DNA is TGTGCCAGCAGCCCACTAGCGGGGGGGAATACGCAGTATTTT. Its protein product is CASSPLAGGNTQYF. Drawing the rest from reference TRBV7-2 and TRBJ2-3, the complete variable domain is GAGVSQSPSNKVTEKGKDVELRCDPISGHTALYWYRQSLGQGLEFLIYFQGNSAPDKSGLPSDRFSAERTGGSVSTLTIQRTQQEDSAVYLCASSPLAGGNTQYFGPGTRLTVL.

The rearrangement uses TRBV7-3 and TRBJ2-2; 7 bases map to TRBD2. Unmatched junction bases numbered 1, after V lost 5 bases and J lost 1 base. Germline V gene data show CDR1 as SGHTA and CDR2 as FQGTGA. The CDR3 extends over 14 amino acids. The CDR3 loop is CASSTSVNTGELFF. Here the CDR3 DNA reads TGTGCCAGCAGCACTAGCGTGAACACCGGGGAGCTGTTTTTT. The full variable domain, completed using reference TRBV7-3 and TRBJ2-2, is GAGVSQTPSNKVTEKGKYVELRCDPISGHTALYWYRQSLGQGPEFLIYFQGTGAADDSGLPNDRFFAVRPEGSVSTLKIQRTERGDSAVYLCASSTSVNTGELFFGEGSRLTVL.

V and J are TRBV30 and TRBJ1-1; TRBD1 might be the D (6 bases). CDR3 size: 13 residues. Trimming removed 2 bases at V and 7 bases at J, with 14 bases between. Germline V lookup: CDR1 GTSNPN, CDR2 SVGIG (reference sequence). CDR3 loop: CAWSQRTDGEAFF. In DNA, the CDR3 is TGTGCCTGGAGTCAACGGACAGATGGTGAAGCTTTCTTT.

This chain connects TRBV6-1 to TRBJ2-3; 9 bases match TRBD1. Germline CDR1 and CDR2: MNHNS and SASEGT. V was clipped by 4 bases and J by 3 bases; unmatched bases: 8. The CDR3 is 16 amino acids. For the CDR3, the DNA is TGTGCCAGCAGTGCCATCCGGGACAGGGCAACAGATACGCAGTATTTT. Translation: CASSAIRDRATDTQYF.

The genes are TRBV9 and TRBJ2-3; perhaps TRBD1 as D (5 bases). With 4 bases removed from V and 6 bases from J, the gap between germline ends came to 15 bases. This CDR3 has 14 amino acids. Germline loops: CDR1 SGDLS, CDR2 YYNGEE. The CDR3 sequence: CASSRTSDLDTQYF. In nucleotides, the CDR3 is TGTGCCAGCAGCCGGACATCGGATTTGGATACGCAGTATTTT.

The V and J genes are TRBV21-1 and TRBJ1-6; the table's D call, TRBD1, has no DNA check behind it. TRBV21-1 is assigned pseudogene status. The CDR3 loop spans 17 amino acids. The CDR3 is CASSKASRTGGNSPLHF. The CDR3 nucleotides read TGTGCCAGCAGCAAAGCTTCCAGGACAGGAGGTAATTCACCCCTCCACTTT.

The CDR3 DNA is TGTGCCAGTAGTATGGAGGGGCACGACACTGAAGCTTTCTTT. Translation: CASSMEGHDTEAFF. V usage is TRBV19 and J usage is TRBJ1-1; the D gene is possibly TRBD1 (5 bases). The CDR3 contains 14 residues. Germline CDR1 reads LNHDA; CDR2 reads SQIVND (reference sequence). Trimming left V 3 bases short and J 3 bases short, with 11 bases between.

The chain recombines TRBV7-2 with TRBJ2-7; 15 bases map to TRBD2. The CDR3 sequence is 15 residues long. Germline CDR1 SGHTA, CDR2 FQGNSA. The V segment lost 5 bases and the J segment 4 bases; nucleotides outside the gene matches: 3. CDR3 in DNA: TGTGCCAGCAGCCTGGGACTAGCGGGGGGATACGAGCAGTACGTC. Translation: CASSLGLAGGYEQYV.

This chain connects TRBV5-1 to TRBJ1-2, with 7 positions matching TRBD1. The germline gives CDR1 SGHRS, CDR2 YFSETQ. The CDR3 has 14 amino acids. Losses at the gene ends were 3 bases for V and 7 bases for J; bases not matched to a gene: 9. The CDR3 region is CASSWDSLGVGYTF. In DNA form, the CDR3 reads TGCGCCAGCAGCTGGGACAGTCTAGGGGTTGGCTACACCTTC.

A few counts support this clone. This chain uses TRBV11-3 with TRBJ2-2; possible D gene TRBD1, 5 bases. The CDR3 contains 16 residues. Looked up from germline, CDR1 is SGHNT and CDR2 is YENEEA. The V end lost 7 bases, the J end lost 0 bases, and 15 bases lay between the germline ends. CDR3 nucleotides: TGTGCCAGCATAGGGGATCTGTCCCCGAACACCGGGGAGCTGTTTTTT. As protein: CASIGDLSPNTGELFF.

V is TRBV10-3 and J is TRBJ2-7, with D possibly TRBD1 on 5 matching bases. Germline CDR1 and CDR2: ENHRY and SYGVKD. The CDR3 extends over 13 amino acids. The V end lost 4 bases, the J end lost 1 base, and 8 bases lay between the germline ends. The CDR3 region is CAISGQSSYEQYF. DNA of the CDR3: TGTGCCATCAGTGGACAGAGTTCCTACGAGCAGTACTTC.

CDR3 nucleotide sequence: TGTGCCAGCAGTGCTAATTGGGGGCACAGGGGGCGACGGGCTTTCTTT. Translated: CASSANWGHRGRRAFF. This chain uses TRBV2 with TRBJ1-1, with TRBD1 matching over 9 bases. From germline, CDR1 is SNHLY and CDR2 FYNNEI. V lost 4 bases and J lost 11; bases outside the gene matches: 17. There are 16 residues in the CDR3.

CDR3 residues: CSVALTRALSYNEQFF. CDR3 bases: TGCAGCGTTGCACTTACGCGGGCTCTGTCTTACAATGAGCAGTTCTTC. This chain joins TRBV29-1 and TRBJ2-1, with a weak D call TRBD2 (5 bases). Germline CDR1 SQVTM, CDR2 ANQGSEA. The V and J ends lost 4 bases and 4 bases respectively, with 20 bases between them. This CDR3 is 16 amino acids long.

The chain links TRBV5-5 to TRBJ1-1; 9 nucleotides agree with TRBD1. Germline V lookup: CDR1 SGHKS, CDR2 YYEKEE (reference sequence). The CDR3 runs 15 residues. V shed 2 bases and J 1 base; nucleotides not matched to a gene: 3. The CDR3 loop reads CASSLLGQGNTEAFF. For the CDR3, the DNA is TGTGCCAGCAGCTTACTGGGACAGGGGAACACTGAAGCTTTCTTT.

The chain has TRBV19 and TRBJ1-1; D gene uncertain. The CDR3 sequence is 18 residues long. V lost 0 bases, J lost 1 base, and 18 bases lay in between. Germline V CDR1 and CDR2: LNHDA, SQIVND (reference sequence). CDR3 residues: CASSIDKRERSENTEAFF. The CDR3 region has the DNA TGTGCCAGTAGTATAGACAAGAGGGAACGGAGCGAGAACACTGAAGCTTTCTTT.

This clone was detected a few times. The chain combines TRBV6-1 with TRBJ1-5, with 7 bases matching TRBD1. The CDR3 consists of 13 residues. The V and J ends lost 6 bases and 4 bases, in that order; junction bases with no gene match: 3. CDR1 is MNHNS and CDR2 is SASEGT in the germline V gene. The CDR3 protein is CASRGDSNQPQHF. In DNA, the CDR3 is TGTGCCAGCAGGGGGGACAGTAATCAGCCCCAGCATTTT.

The chain employs TRBV19 and TRBJ1-5, with D perhaps matching TRBD1 (5 bases). The length of the CDR3 is 15 residues. Trimming removed 7 bases at V and 2 bases at J, with 15 bases between. From germline, CDR1 is LNHDA and CDR2 SQIVND (reference sequence). CDR3: CASTVQDAGNQPQHF. DNA for the CDR3: TGTGCCAGTACCGTACAGGATGCGGGCAATCAGCCCCAGCATTTT.

This chain links TRBV19 with TRBJ1-3; no clear D. Trimming pared 1 base from V and 0 bases from J, leaving 10 bases between. Germline V lookup: CDR1 LNHDA, CDR2 SQIVND (reference sequence). The CDR3 loop spans 16 amino acids. CDR3 sequence: CASSIAREASGNTIYF. The CDR3 coding sequence is TGTGCCAGTAGTATAGCGCGGGAAGCCTCTGGAAACACCATATATTTT.

The chain joins TRBV30 to TRBJ1-2, with TRBD1 as a possible D gene (6 bases). The CDR3 runs 12 residues. CDR1 is GTSNPN and CDR2 is SVGIG in the germline V gene (reference sequence). The ends were cut back, 4 bases at V and 8 bases at J, with 14 bases in the middle. The CDR3 loop is CAWNTGMGGYTF. In DNA, the CDR3 is TGTGCCTGGAATACAGGGATGGGCGGCTACACCTTC.

The chain uses TRBV5-8 and TRBJ1-1; no definite D call. This CDR3 comprises 12 residues. Germline V lookup: CDR1 SGHTS, CDR2 YDEGEE. V was clipped by 0 bases and J by 7 bases, with 7 bases between them. The CDR3 loop is CASSLESHEAFF. The DNA of the CDR3 is TGTGCCAGCAGCTTGGAGTCACATGAAGCTTTCTTT.

The CDR3 is CASSTGTLLNSNQPQHF. CDR3 sequence (DNA): TGTGCCAGTAGTACCGGGACACTTCTTAATAGCAATCAGCCCCAGCATTTT. The chain carries TRBV19 and TRBJ1-5; tentatively, D is TRBD1 (6 bases). The germline gives CDR1 LNHDA, CDR2 SQIVND (reference sequence). Trimming shortened V by 4 bases and J by 0 bases, and 16 bases separated the two germline ends. The CDR3 contains 17 residues. Filled out from reference TRBV19 and TRBJ1-5, the complete variable domain reads DGGITQSPKYLFRKEGQNVTLSCEQNLNHDAMYWYRQDPGQGLRLIYYSQIVNDFQKGDIAEGYSVSREKKESFPLTVTSAQKNPTAFYLCASSTGTLLNSNQPQHFGDGTRLSIL.